The 27 T cell receptor beta chains in this list originate from one sample, sequenced in a study of blood T cell repertoires in COVID-19. Profiled with immunoSEQ multiplex PCR; TCRdb holds only in-frame clones, not every one. The sample holds approximately 340,000 clones; around 80% are singletons and the top ten take about 2.7%. The specimen was peripheral blood. These receptors were collected from a young man with active or convalescent COVID-19.

The chain couples TRBV19 to TRBJ1-1; 8 bases fit TRBD1. Germline trimming cut 5 bases from V and 10 bases from J; bases unmatched to any gene: 15. This CDR3 is built from 15 residues. Germline V lookup: CDR1 LNHDA, CDR2 SQIVND (reference sequence). CDR3 bases: TGTGCCAGTAGTGTGGGGACAGGCCGACATGGGGGAGCTTTCTTT. Translating it yields CASSVGTGRHGGAFF.

The gene calls are TRBV5-1 and TRBJ1-2; D is undetermined. Germline V lookup: CDR1 SGHRS, CDR2 YFSETQ. This CDR3 spans 13 amino acids. V was pared by 1 base and J by 2 bases, with 6 bases between. The CDR3 protein is CASSLNGNYGYTF. CDR3 bases: TGCGCCAGCAGCTTGAACGGGAACTATGGCTACACCTTC.

This clone was picked up one time. The chain employs TRBV28 and TRBJ2-1; 10 positions agree with TRBD1. J was trimmed by 3 bases and V by 7 bases; bases with no gene match: 6. CDR1 and CDR2 (germline): MDHEN, SYDVKM. The CDR3 is 15 residues long. The CDR3 coding sequence is TGTGCCAGCACTGGGACAGGGGCCTTCTACAATGAGCAGTTCTTC. It is translated as CASTGTGAFYNEQFF.

The genes are TRBV10-3 and TRBJ2-3; D may be TRBD1 (6 bases). The V end lost 2 bases, the J end lost 2 bases, and 14 bases lay between the germline ends. Looked up from germline, CDR1 is ENHRY and CDR2 is SYGVKD. The CDR3 consists of 16 residues. DNA for the CDR3: TGTGCCATCAGTGAGAAGGCAGGGGCACTCACAGATACGCAGTATTTT. Its translation is CAISEKAGALTDTQYF.

This clone was found once. The chain links TRBV7-3 to TRBJ2-1; 9 bases match TRBD1. Germline CDR1 is SGHTA and CDR2 is FQGTGA. The junction had 22 bases not matched to a gene; V was cut back by 5 bases and J by 2 bases. The CDR3 spans 21 residues. The CDR3 here is CASSPGGWDRDWTTAYNEQFF. In nucleotides, the CDR3 is TGTGCCAGCAGCCCCGGGGGGTGGGACAGGGATTGGACGACTGCCTACAATGAGCAGTTCTTC.

The chain joins TRBV11-3 to TRBJ2-5; D is uncertain. The CDR3 runs 13 residues. Germline CDR1 and CDR2: SGHNT and YENEEA. V was shortened by 3 bases and J by 5 bases, with 10 bases between the two germline ends. In nucleotides, the CDR3 is TGTGCCAGCAGCTTGAGTCGTTGGGAGACCCAGTACTTC. Protein: CASSLSRWETQYF.

The rearrangement links TRBV19 to TRBJ1-1, with D hard to call. The CDR3 is 13 amino acids. With 7 bases removed from V and 1 base from J, the gap between germline ends came to 10 bases. The germline CDR1 and CDR2 sequences are LNHDA and SQIVND (reference sequence). The CDR3 coding sequence is TGTGCCAGTAATAACGGGTGGAACACTGAAGCTTTCTTT. Translated, it gives CASNNGWNTEAFF. Together with reference TRBV19 and TRBJ1-1, the CDR3 gives the full variable domain: DGGITQSPKYLFRKEGQNVTLSCEQNLNHDAMYWYRQDPGQGLRLIYYSQIVNDFQKGDIAEGYSVSREKKESFPLTVTSAQKNPTAFYLCASNNGWNTEAFFGQGTRLTVV.

The gene calls are TRBV30 and TRBJ1-2, with a tentative D call TRBD1 (5 bases). Between the trimmed V and J ends, which lost 0 bases and 8 bases, there was a span of 13 bases. CDR3 length equals 13 residues. The germline gives CDR1 GTSNPN, CDR2 SVGIG (reference sequence). The CDR3 DNA reads TGTGCCTGGAGTGTAACCCTCAGGGTGGGCTACACCTTC. It encodes CAWSVTLRVGYTF.

This clone was seen a handful of times. The chain combines TRBV28 with TRBJ2-6; no reliable D call. The CDR3 extends over 19 amino acids. Germline V gene lookup returns CDR1 MDHEN and CDR2 SYDVKM. V was trimmed by 7 bases and J by 0 bases, leaving 22 bases between them. CDR3 region: CASTTARRFKSSGANVLTF. CDR3 nucleotide sequence: TGTGCCAGCACCACAGCCCGGCGATTTAAGAGCTCTGGGGCCAACGTCCTGACTTTC. The complete variable domain, with remaining parts taken from reference TRBV28 and TRBJ2-6, reads DVKVTQSSRYLVKRTGEKVFLECVQDMDHENMFWYRQDPGLGLRLIYFSYDVKMKEKGDIPEGYSVSREKKERFSLILESASTNQTSMYLCASTTARRFKSSGANVLTFGAGSRLTVL.

The gene calls are TRBV5-6 and TRBJ1-5, with TRBD1 matching over 9 bases. CDR1 SGHDT and CDR2 YYEEEE come from the germline V gene. V lost 0 bases, J lost 6 bases, and 7 bases stayed unmatched. The CDR3 extends over 16 amino acids. Here the CDR3 DNA reads TGTGCCAGCAGCTTGGCCGTGGGACAGGGTAGTCAGCCCCAGCATTTT. Amino acids: CASSLAVGQGSQPQHF.

Turning to this clone: Other DNA sequences within the sample encode an identical CDR3. The rearrangement uses TRBV29-1 and TRBJ2-1, with D possibly matching TRBD2 (5 bases). V lost 4 bases and J 0 bases, leaving 7 bases between the germline ends. The CDR3 sequence is 13 residues long. In germline, CDR1 is SQVTM, CDR2 ANQGSEA. DNA for the CDR3: TGCAGCGTTGCCCTAGCCTCCTACAATGAGCAGTTCTTC. Protein sequence: CSVALASYNEQFF.

This clone came up once. This sequence joins TRBV7-3 and TRBJ2-1; TRBD2 aligns across 7 bases. The CDR3 consists of 15 residues. V lost 6 bases, J lost 2 bases, and 7 bases stayed unmatched. The V gene's germline CDR1 is SGHTA and CDR2 FQGTGA. The CDR3 protein is CASSPRGVAYNEQFF. In nucleotides, the CDR3 is TGTGCCAGCAGTCCACGGGGGGTAGCCTACAATGAGCAGTTCTTC.

The chain employs TRBV28 and TRBJ1-3; the D is unclear. The germline V gene has CDR1 MDHEN and CDR2 SYDVKM. Between the trimmed V and J ends, which lost 2 bases and 4 bases, there was a span of 21 bases. This CDR3 spans 18 amino acids. Here the CDR3 DNA reads TGTGCCAGCAGTTTAGACCAAATCCTTCGGGGTTTAGGAAACACCATATATTTT. Amino acids: CASSLDQILRGLGNTIYF.

With regard to this clone: Other nucleotide sequences from this sample produce the same CDR3. This sequence joins TRBV6-1 and TRBJ1-2; weak D call: TRBD1 (5 bases). This CDR3 comprises 15 residues. The germline V gene has CDR1 MNHNS and CDR2 SASEGT. V was shortened by 0 bases and J by 4 bases, with 12 bases between the two germline ends. CDR3: CASSEAKGLRYGYTF. Here the CDR3 DNA reads TGTGCCAGCAGTGAAGCAAAGGGACTACGCTATGGCTACACCTTC.

V and J are TRBV6-5 and TRBJ1-2; D is unresolved. V gave up 6 bases and J gave up 3 bases, with 8 bases separating them. The CDR3 extends over 12 amino acids. CDR1 and CDR2 from the germline V gene are MNHEY and SVGAGI. The CDR3 DNA follows: TGTGCCAGCAGCGTCGGGTACTATGGCTACACCTTC. It encodes CASSVGYYGYTF.

The rearrangement joins TRBV18 to TRBJ2-1; 10 bases are shared with TRBD2. The CDR3 is 15 residues long. The V segment lost 3 bases and the J segment 8 bases; nucleotides outside the gene matches: 7. CDR1 is KGHSH, CDR2 LQKENI, per germline. CDR3 amino acids: CASSPSGTSDDEQFF. In DNA form, the CDR3 reads TGTGCCAGCTCACCCTCCGGGACTAGCGATGATGAGCAGTTCTTC.

The chain has TRBV5-4 and TRBJ2-1; TRBD2 matches 11 bases. The J segment lost 9 bases and the V segment lost 8 bases, leaving 7 bases of the junction unmatched. The CDR3 consists of 13 residues. In germline, CDR1 is SGHNT, CDR2 YYREEE (reference sequence). CDR3 loop: CASQLAGEVEQFF. DNA for the CDR3: TGTGCCAGTCAACTAGCGGGAGAGGTTGAGCAGTTCTTC.

J is TRBJ2-4 and V is TRBV13, with D tentatively TRBD2 (6 bases). This CDR3 region has 15 residues. Trimming cost V 3 bases and J 0 bases, with 9 bases left between them. Germline loops: CDR1 PRHDT, CDR2 FYEKMQ (reference sequence). CDR3 DNA: TGTGCCAGCAGCTTGGGGGGTCGAGCCAAAAACATTCAGTACTTC. Residues: CASSLGGRAKNIQYF. The full variable domain, rest sourced from reference TRBV13 and TRBJ2-4, is AAGVIQSPRHLIKEKRETATLKCYPIPRHDTVYWYQQGPGQDPQFLISFYEKMQSDKGSIPDRFSAQQFSDYHSELNMSSLELGDSALYFCASSLGGRAKNIQYFGAGTRLSVL.

V is TRBV19 and J is TRBJ1-1; 7 bases line up with TRBD1. CDR3 length equals 16 residues. Germline CDR1 reads LNHDA; CDR2 reads SQIVND (reference sequence). V trimming: 5 bases; J trimming: 1 base; junction bases outside the gene matches: 10. The CDR3 region has the DNA TGTGCCAGTAGTCTACCTCGGGACAGACCGAACACTGAAGCTTTCTTT. It codes for CASSLPRDRPNTEAFF.

There are a few counts of this clone. The J gene is TRBJ1-1, the V gene TRBV6-2 or TRBV6-3, with D hard to call. The CDR3 covers 13 residues. Deletions cut 1 base from V and 6 bases from J, with 9 bases between. Germline loops: CDR1 MNHEY, CDR2 SVGEGT. CDR3 in amino acids: CASSYFREAEAFF. CDR3 sequence (DNA): TGTGCCAGCAGTTACTTCCGAGAAGCTGAAGCTTTCTTT.

The chain joins TRBV19 to TRBJ1-4; 8 nucleotides align to TRBD1. V shed 3 bases, J shed 7 bases, and the junction held 4 bases outside the gene matches. Germline lookup yields CDR1 LNHDA and CDR2 SQIVND (reference sequence). The CDR3 has 14 amino acids. The CDR3: CASSIGTGPEKLFF. The CDR3 DNA sequence: TGTGCCAGTAGTATCGGGACAGGCCCTGAAAAACTGTTTTTT.

This clone was counted a few times. V is TRBV10-3 and J is TRBJ1-2; 12 bases map to TRBD1. The germline V gene encodes CDR1 ENHRY and CDR2 SYGVKD. V was clipped by 10 bases and J by 7 bases; unmatched bases: 10. The CDR3 is 14 amino acids. CDR3 in amino acids: CATRDRGQSVGYTF. In nucleotides, the CDR3 is TGTGCCACCCGGGACAGGGGGCAAAGCGTTGGCTACACCTTC.

V and J are TRBV18 and TRBJ1-1; tentatively, D is TRBD1 (5 bases). Trimming took 3 bases from V and 5 from J, leaving 10 bases between them. The germline CDR1 and CDR2 sequences are KGHSH and LQKENI. The length of the CDR3 is 13 residues. The CDR3 here is CASSPNTGTEAFF. The CDR3 DNA reads as TGTGCCAGCTCACCCAACACAGGAACTGAAGCTTTCTTT.

This chain uses TRBV6-1 with TRBJ1-3, with D maybe TRBD1 (6 bases). CDR3 length: 16 residues. Looked up from germline, CDR1 is MNHNS and CDR2 is SASEGT. Trimming took 2 bases from V and 4 from J, leaving 15 bases between them. Here the CDR3 reads CASSEYLGGSGNTIYF. The CDR3 DNA reads TGTGCCAGCAGTGAATATCTTGGGGGCAGCGGAAACACCATATATTTT.

The genes are TRBV3-1 (or the pseudogene TRBV3-2) and TRBJ1-4; D is unresolved. V lost 1 base and J 2 bases, leaving 14 bases between the germline ends. CDR1 is LGHDT and CDR2 is YNNKEL in the germline V gene (reference sequence). The CDR3 covers 17 residues. CDR3 nucleotides: TGTGCCAGCAGCCAAGGTGTCAGTAGAGGGACTAATGAAAAACTGTTTTTT. Its translation is CASSQGVSRGTNEKLFF.

The CDR3 reads CASSLSGTRLGAYGYTF. The CDR3 DNA reads TGTGCCAGCAGCTTATCGGGGACTAGGTTAGGGGCCTATGGCTACACCTTC. The rearrangement links TRBV7-8 to TRBJ1-2; maybe TRBD1 (5 bases). Germline CDR1 SGHVS, CDR2 FQNEAQ. Trimming shortened V by 2 bases and J by 4 bases, and 20 bases separated the two germline ends. The CDR3 covers 17 residues.

The chain couples TRBV18 to TRBJ2-3; D is unresolved. The CDR3 loop spans 12 amino acids. V lost 2 bases and J 5 bases, leaving 5 bases between the germline ends. Germline CDR1 is KGHSH and CDR2 is LQKENI. CDR3 nucleotide sequence: TGTGCCAGCTCACCATCCGGAGATACGCAGTATTTT. Encoded protein: CASSPSGDTQYF. The whole variable domain, remainder taken from reference TRBV18 and TRBJ2-3, is NAGVMQNPRHLVRRRGQEARLRCSPMKGHSHVYWYRQLPEEGLKFMVYLQKENIIDESGMPKERFSAEFPKEGPSILRIQQVVRGDSAAYFCASSPSGDTQYFGPGTRLTVL.